These 13 T cell receptor beta chains originate from one sample sequenced in a study of vaccination effects on CD4 cells after COVID-19. Sequencing was performed with immunoSEQ multiplex PCR; in TCRdb, only in-frame clones are kept and a portion is missing. The sample has 20,000 to 30,000 clones, 65% to 75% seen once. No antigen is known for these receptors. ViraFEST used viral peptide pools to expand antigen-specific CD4+ T cells before sequencing. Culture lasted roughly eleven days before CD4+ T cell isolation. Between March and December 2020, the person had a SARS-CoV-2 infection that PCR confirmed. This specimen consisted of CD4+ T cells from PBMCs cultured with SARS-CoV-2 spike peptides, obtained before COVID-19 vaccination. These receptors were taken from a human donor who had a prior SARS-CoV-2 infection.

V is TRBV4-2 and J is TRBJ2-7, with D possibly matching TRBD1 (5 bases). The V end lost 0 bases, the J end lost 9 bases, and 18 bases lay between the germline ends. Germline CDR1 LGHNA, CDR2 YNFKEQ. This CDR3 has 15 amino acids. The CDR3 DNA reads TGTGCCAGCAGCCAAGATCCTGGGGCTTTGCGTTGGCAGTACTTC. As protein: CASSQDPGALRWQYF.

The table lists this clone with a count of one. V gene TRBV6-1 combines with J gene TRBJ1-3; no reliable D call. Per germline, CDR1 MNHNS and CDR2 SASEGT. Trimming took off 0 bases at V and 4 bases at J, with 10 bases between the two ends. The CDR3 is 15 amino acids. The CDR3, as DNA: TGTGCCAGCAGTGAAGCGGGCCGTTTCGGAAACACCATATATTTT. Protein product: CASSEAGRFGNTIYF.

The chain joins TRBV24-1 to TRBJ2-3, with 9 bases aligning to TRBD2. J lost 0 bases, V lost 3 bases, and 9 bases had no gene match. The CDR3 length is 18 residues. CDR1 and CDR2 from the germline V gene are KGHDR and SFDVKD. This CDR3 is CATSDATTSGPSTDTQYF. The CDR3 region has the DNA TGTGCCACCAGTGATGCTACGACTAGCGGCCCTAGCACAGATACGCAGTATTTT.

This chain uses TRBV11-3 with TRBJ2-3, with 7 bases fitting TRBD1. V lost 5 bases, J lost 3 bases, and 5 bases stayed unmatched. The CDR3 covers 14 residues. Germline loops: CDR1 SGHNT, CDR2 YENEEA. This CDR3 reads CASSPGRGTDTQYF. Here the CDR3 DNA reads TGTGCCAGCAGCCCAGGCAGGGGGACAGATACGCAGTATTTT.

The chain has TRBV4-2 and TRBJ2-7; D ambiguous. This CDR3 is 15 amino acids long. The germline CDR1 and CDR2 sequences are LGHNA and YNFKEQ. Trimming left V 2 bases short and J 0 bases short, with 11 bases between. The CDR3 DNA is TGTGCCAGCAGCCAATCCCCCGTGAGCTCCTACGAGCAGTACTTC. This gives the protein CASSQSPVSSYEQYF.

This chain connects TRBV9 to TRBJ1-6, with unresolved D. The CDR3 contains 15 residues. Trimming took 4 bases from V and 6 from J, leaving 14 bases between them. Germline CDR1 is SGDLS and CDR2 is YYNGEE. The CDR3 coding sequence is TGTGCCAGCAGCCCCGTCGGTCTTACTAATTCACCCCTCCACTTT. Its translation: CASSPVGLTNSPLHF.

The CDR3 spells CASSPDYNSPLHF. The CDR3 nucleotides read TGTGCCAGCTCACCAGACTATAATTCACCCCTCCACTTT. The V gene is TRBV18, the J gene TRBJ1-6; D remains ambiguous. From germline, CDR1 is KGHSH and CDR2 LQKENI. This CDR3 contains 13 residues. V lost 2 bases and J lost 3, with 2 bases in between.

The rearrangement uses TRBV5-6 and TRBJ1-2; tentative D call: TRBD1 (5 bases). The V end was cut by 0 bases, the J end by 4 bases, with 13 bases between. From germline, CDR1 is SGHDT and CDR2 YYEEEE. The CDR3 contains 15 residues. CDR3 amino acids: CASSLALGATYGYTF. CDR3 in DNA: TGTGCCAGCAGCTTGGCCCTCGGGGCCACCTATGGCTACACCTTC. Full variable domain (missing parts from reference TRBV5-6 and TRBJ1-2): DAGVTQSPTHLIKTRGQQVTLRCSPKSGHDTVSWYQQALGQGPQFIFQYYEEEERQRGNFPDRFSGHQFPNYSSELNVNALLLGDSALYLCASSLALGATYGYTFGSGTRLTVV.

J is TRBJ2-1 and V is TRBV24-1, with 8 bases aligning to TRBD1. V lost 1 base, J lost 15 bases, and 4 bases stayed unmatched. Germline CDR1 reads KGHDR; CDR2 reads SFDVKD. The CDR3 spans 12 residues. Here the CDR3 DNA reads TGTGCCACCAGTGATTTCAGGGGGCGACGGTTCTTC. Translation gives CATSDFRGRRFF.

The chain uses TRBV5-1 and TRBJ2-5, with a weak D call TRBD1 (8 bases). The length of the CDR3 is 15 residues. Germline-derived CDR1 and CDR2 are SGHRS and YFSETQ. Trimming removed 1 base at V and 5 bases at J, with 15 bases between. CDR3 residues: CASSLLTGEGETQYF. DNA of the CDR3: TGCGCCAGCAGCTTGCTGACAGGGGAGGGGGAGACCCAGTACTTC.

This clone has a handful of counts. The genes are TRBV3-1 (or the pseudogene TRBV3-2) and TRBJ2-7; possible D gene TRBD2, 7 bases. This CDR3 is 13 amino acids long. Trimming left V 0 bases short and J 6 bases short, with 9 bases between. Germline assignment: CDR1 LGHDT and CDR2 YNNKEL (reference sequence). The CDR3 DNA sequence: TGTGCCAGCAGCCAAGATAGGGGGGGCGAGCAGTACTTC. Translated, it gives CASSQDRGGEQYF.

This chain connects TRBV13 to TRBJ2-1, with 8 positions matching TRBD2. The CDR3 length is 17 residues. The J segment lost 8 bases and the V segment lost 1 base, leaving 13 bases of the junction unmatched. Per the germline V gene, CDR1 is PRHDT and CDR2 is FYEKMQ (reference sequence). The DNA for the CDR3 is TGTGCCAGCAGCTTAGCGTTAGCGGGACCCTTATCGTATGAGCAGTTCTTC. This encodes CASSLALAGPLSYEQFF. The whole variable domain, filled in from reference TRBV13 and TRBJ2-1, reads AAGVIQSPRHLIKEKRETATLKCYPIPRHDTVYWYQQGPGQDPQFLISFYEKMQSDKGSIPDRFSAQQFSDYHSELNMSSLELGDSALYFCASSLALAGPLSYEQFFGPGTRLTVL.

In this sample, this clone turned up a few times. The rearrangement joins TRBV9 to TRBJ1-5, with D unclear. The CDR3 runs 13 residues. Germline assignment: CDR1 SGDLS and CDR2 YYNGEE. V lost 0 bases and J 7 bases, leaving 8 bases between the germline ends. The CDR3 sequence is CASSVGSGQPQHF. The CDR3 region has the DNA TGTGCCAGCAGCGTAGGCTCGGGACAGCCCCAGCATTTT.